Listed below are T cell receptor beta chains from one sample, sequenced in a study of CD8 T cells in ankylosing spondylitis. TCRdb reprocessed the 5' RACE reads with MiXCR, giving one entry per CDR3 protein. Of about 200,000 distinct CDR3 sequences in the sample, about 6.7% were seen once. Specimen: blood, either unsorted or a sorted T cell fraction (not recorded which). All receptors come from a male donor with ankylosing spondylitis. Both conserved end residues are part of each CDR3. Each record gives: V gene, J gene, D gene, clone size, CDR3 protein, CDR3 DNA. The D gene is left open where the match is weak. A clone size is listed for some rows: how often the clone was seen (once, few, many), or a class if it is expanded.

v_gene: TRBV9
j_gene: TRBJ1-5
d_gene: .
abundance: many
CDR3aa: CASSVGGSNQPQHF
CDR3nt: TGTGCCAGCAGCGTAGGGGGCAGCAATCAGCCCCAGCATTTT

v_gene: TRBV7-9
j_gene: TRBJ1-1
d_gene: .
abundance: .
CDR3aa: CASSLRTVWDTEAFF
CDR3nt: TGTGCCAGCAGCTTAAGAACAGTCTGGGACACTGAAGCTTTCTTT

v_gene: TRBV11-2
j_gene: TRBJ2-3
d_gene: TRBD2
abundance: many
CDR3aa: CASSPNRLAGLSDTQYF
CDR3nt: TGTGCCAGCAGCCCCAACAGACTAGCGGGATTGTCAGATACGCAGTATTTT

v_gene: TRBV6-4
j_gene: TRBJ2-1
d_gene: TRBD2
abundance: many
CDR3aa: CASSETSGRNEQFF
CDR3nt: TGTGCCAGCAGTGAGACTAGCGGGAGGAATGAGCAGTTCTTC

v_gene: TRBV7-9
j_gene: TRBJ2-5
d_gene: .
abundance: few
CDR3aa: CASSGHGTPSETQYF
CDR3nt: TGTGCCAGCAGCGGCCACGGGACACCTTCGGAGACCCAGTACTTC

v_gene: TRBV11-2
j_gene: TRBJ2-1
d_gene: TRBD2
abundance: .
CDR3aa: CASSLAGGTYNEQFF
CDR3nt: TGTGCCAGCAGCTTAGCGGGAGGAACCTACAATGAGCAGTTCTTC

v_gene: TRBV18
j_gene: TRBJ1-4
d_gene: .
abundance: .
CDR3aa: CASSPPGGDEKLFF
CDR3nt: TGTGCCAGCTCACCCCCGGGGGGAGATGAAAAACTGTTTTTT

v_gene: TRBV11-2
j_gene: TRBJ2-7
d_gene: .
abundance: many
CDR3aa: CASSLGAGASYEQYF
CDR3nt: TGTGCCAGCAGCTTAGGAGCGGGCGCTTCCTACGAGCAGTACTTC

v_gene: TRBV24-1
j_gene: TRBJ2-2
d_gene: .
abundance: many
CDR3aa: CATSENTLNTGELFF
CDR3nt: TGTGCCACCAGTGAGAACACCTTGAACACCGGGGAGCTGTTTTTT

v_gene: TRBV4-3
j_gene: TRBJ2-2
d_gene: TRBD2
abundance: many
CDR3aa: CASSPGTSGANTGELFF
CDR3nt: TGCGCCAGCAGCCCCGGGACTAGCGGGGCGAACACCGGGGAGCTGTTTTTT

v_gene: TRBV6-6
j_gene: TRBJ1-4
d_gene: .
abundance: many
CDR3aa: CASSEIQQLFF
CDR3nt: TGTGCCAGCAGTGAGATCCAGCAGCTGTTTTTT

v_gene: TRBV9
j_gene: TRBJ2-3
d_gene: TRBD2
abundance: few
CDR3aa: CASSVGVSGSEADTQYF
CDR3nt: TGTGCCAGCAGCGTAGGGGTTAGCGGGAGTGAAGCAGATACGCAGTATTTT

v_gene: TRBV18
j_gene: TRBJ2-7
d_gene: .
abundance: .
CDR3aa: CASSLEGMPTYEQYF
CDR3nt: TGTGCCAGCTCCCTAGAGGGGATGCCCACCTACGAGCAGTACTTC

v_gene: TRBV7-9
j_gene: TRBJ2-5
d_gene: .
abundance: many
CDR3aa: CASSPRRSLGQETQYF
CDR3nt: TGTGCCAGCAGCCCGAGGCGGAGTTTAGGTCAAGAGACCCAGTACTTC

v_gene: TRBV5-1
j_gene: TRBJ2-3
d_gene: .
abundance: many
CDR3aa: CASSLAAGGSTDTQYF
CDR3nt: TGCGCCAGCAGCTTGGCCGCAGGGGGGAGCACAGATACGCAGTATTTT

v_gene: TRBV6-2/TRBV6-3
j_gene: TRBJ2-7
d_gene: TRBD2
abundance: many
CDR3aa: CASSSGRPGEQYF
CDR3nt: TGTGCCAGCAGTAGCGGGAGGCCCGGCGAGCAGTACTTC

v_gene: TRBV4-3
j_gene: TRBJ2-3
d_gene: .
abundance: few
CDR3aa: CASSLRDQGRDTQYF
CDR3nt: TGCGCCAGCAGCCTCCGGGACCAAGGGCGGGATACGCAGTATTTT

v_gene: TRBV4-1
j_gene: TRBJ2-7
d_gene: .
abundance: many
CDR3aa: CASSRGRAMYF
CDR3nt: TGCGCCAGCAGTCGTGGCAGGGCCATGTACTTC

v_gene: TRBV5-1
j_gene: TRBJ2-1
d_gene: .
abundance: few
CDR3aa: CASSLIAGTYNEQFF
CDR3nt: TGCGCCAGCAGCTTGATTGCAGGGACCTACAATGAGCAGTTCTTC

v_gene: TRBV10-3
j_gene: TRBJ2-1
d_gene: .
abundance: many
CDR3aa: CAILGRGFNEQFF
CDR3nt: TGTGCCATCCTGGGGAGGGGGTTTAATGAGCAGTTCTTC

v_gene: TRBV27
j_gene: TRBJ2-1
d_gene: TRBD2
abundance: many
CDR3aa: CASSLVLAGEHEQFF
CDR3nt: TGTGCCAGCAGTTTAGTACTAGCGGGGGAACATGAGCAGTTCTTC

v_gene: TRBV28
j_gene: TRBJ2-1
d_gene: .
abundance: few
CDR3aa: CASTLGPTTGNEQFF
CDR3nt: TGTGCCAGCACCCTTGGCCCCACCACGGGGAATGAGCAGTTCTTC

v_gene: TRBV14
j_gene: TRBJ2-2
d_gene: .
abundance: .
CDR3aa: CASSQYRNTGELFF
CDR3nt: TGTGCCAGCAGCCAATACAGGAACACCGGGGAGCTGTTTTTT

v_gene: TRBV5-1
j_gene: TRBJ2-1
d_gene: TRBD1
abundance: many
CDR3aa: CASSLYIKGAGEQFF
CDR3nt: TGCGCCAGCAGCTTGTATATCAAGGGGGCTGGTGAGCAGTTCTTC